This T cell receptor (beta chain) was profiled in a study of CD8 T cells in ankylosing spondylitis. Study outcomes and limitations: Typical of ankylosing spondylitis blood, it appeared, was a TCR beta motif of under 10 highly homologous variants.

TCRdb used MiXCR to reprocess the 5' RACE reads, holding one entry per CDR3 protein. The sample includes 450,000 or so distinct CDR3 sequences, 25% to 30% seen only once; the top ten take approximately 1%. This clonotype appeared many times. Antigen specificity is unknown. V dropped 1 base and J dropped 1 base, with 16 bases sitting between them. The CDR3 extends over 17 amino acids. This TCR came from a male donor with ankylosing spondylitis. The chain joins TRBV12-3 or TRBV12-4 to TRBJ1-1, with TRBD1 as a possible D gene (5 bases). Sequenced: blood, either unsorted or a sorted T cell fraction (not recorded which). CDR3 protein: CASSLGAGRVGNTEAFF. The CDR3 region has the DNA TGTGCCAGCAGTTTAGGCGCGGGACGGGTCGGGAACACTGAAGCTTTCTTT.